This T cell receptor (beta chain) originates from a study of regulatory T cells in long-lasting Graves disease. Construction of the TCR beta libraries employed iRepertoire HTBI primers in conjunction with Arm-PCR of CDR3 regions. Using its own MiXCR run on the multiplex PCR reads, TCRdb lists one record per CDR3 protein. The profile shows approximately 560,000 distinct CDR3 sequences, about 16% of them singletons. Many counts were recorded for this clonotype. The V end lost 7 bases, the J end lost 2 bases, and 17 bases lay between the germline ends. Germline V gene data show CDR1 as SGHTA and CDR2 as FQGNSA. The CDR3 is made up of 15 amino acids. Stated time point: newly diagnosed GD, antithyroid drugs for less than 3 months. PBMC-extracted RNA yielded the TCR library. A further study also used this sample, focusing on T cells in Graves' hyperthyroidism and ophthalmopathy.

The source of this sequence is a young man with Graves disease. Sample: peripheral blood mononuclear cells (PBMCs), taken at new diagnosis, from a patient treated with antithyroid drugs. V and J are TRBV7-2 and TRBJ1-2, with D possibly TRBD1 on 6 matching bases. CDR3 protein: CASTRTWTENYGYTF. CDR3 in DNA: TGTGCCAGCACCCGGACGTGGACAGAGAACTATGGCTACACCTTC.